The next 20 T cell receptor beta chains were all read from a single sample in a study of blood T cell repertoires in COVID-19. TCRdb keeps only in-frame clones here, not all; method: immunoSEQ multiplex PCR. The table lists some 250,000 clones, 70% to 90% of them singletons. The specimen was PBMCs or T cells enriched from blood (not recorded which). These receptors came from a woman aged 45 to 65 who had recovered from COVID-19.

The chain joins TRBV27 to TRBJ1-2, with D uncertain. Germline assignment: CDR1 MNHEY and CDR2 SMNVEV (reference sequence). The CDR3 consists of 16 residues. V lost 6 bases and J 7 bases, leaving 24 bases between the germline ends. In DNA form, the CDR3 reads TGTGCCAGCAGCAGCTCTCCCGGTGCTGGGCTTATTGGCTACACCTTC. Residues: CASSSSPGAGLIGYTF.

This clone was picked up one time. A junction end diverges from the germline sequence, so it may reflect a read error. This rearrangement joins TRBV2 to TRBJ2-7; the D is unclear. The CDR3 length is 12 residues. CDR1 and CDR2 (germline): SNHLY, FYNNEI. The CDR3 DNA is TGTGCCAGCAGTGAAGCAGATAGGTCAAACAGCTTC. Protein: CASSEADRSNSF.

The chain employs TRBV28 and TRBJ1-3; tentatively, D is TRBD1 (5 bases). V lost 6 bases and J lost 10, with 31 bases in between. CDR3 length equals 18 residues. Germline V gene lookup returns CDR1 MDHEN and CDR2 SYDVKM. The CDR3 loop reads CASREFTHTGWERETIYF. The DNA of the CDR3 is TGTGCCAGCAGAGAATTCACCCACACAGGTTGGGAAAGAGAAACCATATATTTT. The complete variable domain, with remaining parts taken from reference TRBV28 and TRBJ1-3, reads DVKVTQSSRYLVKRTGEKVFLECVQDMDHENMFWYRQDPGLGLRLIYFSYDVKMKEKGDIPEGYSVSREKKERFSLILESASTNQTSMYLCASREFTHTGWERETIYFGEGSWLTVV.

The chain is built from TRBV3-1 (or the pseudogene TRBV3-2) and TRBJ1-2; no clear D. The V gene's germline CDR1 is LGHDT and CDR2 YNNKEL (reference sequence). The CDR3 sequence is 13 residues long. V lost 5 bases and J lost 0, with 7 bases in between. The CDR3 sequence: CASSGLTNYGYTF. DNA of the CDR3: TGTGCCAGCAGCGGACTGACTAACTATGGCTACACCTTC.

The chain carries TRBV14 and TRBJ2-7; a possible D gene is TRBD1 (5 bases). In germline, CDR1 is SGHDN, CDR2 FVKESK. This CDR3 region has 13 residues. Trimming cost V 1 base and J 8 bases, with 12 bases left between them. CDR3 sequence reads: CASSQAVQGQQYF. CDR3 DNA sequence: TGTGCCAGCAGCCAAGCGGTGCAGGGCCAGCAGTACTTC.

The chain recombines TRBV5-1 with TRBJ1-5, with 8 bases fitting TRBD1. Germline assignment: CDR1 SGHRS and CDR2 YFSETQ. V trimming: 4 bases; J trimming: 5 bases; junction bases outside the gene matches: 2. CDR3 size: 13 residues. The chain's CDR3 is CASSKDRDQPQHF. CDR3 nucleotides: TGCGCCAGCAGCAAGGACAGGGATCAGCCCCAGCATTTT.

The rearrangement joins TRBV3-1 (or the pseudogene TRBV3-2) to TRBJ2-1; no clear D gene. The CDR3 is made up of 16 amino acids. Germline assignment: CDR1 LGHDT and CDR2 YNNKEL (reference sequence). V was trimmed by 4 bases and J by 4 bases, leaving 17 bases between them. CDR3 region: CASSPDSIVIYNEQFF. The CDR3 nucleotides read TGTGCCAGCAGCCCCGACTCGATAGTCATATACAATGAGCAGTTCTTC.

Note on this clone: At one end the junction does not follow the germline gene, possibly because of a read error. The chain recombines TRBV6-5 with TRBJ2-1, with 8 nucleotides matching TRBD2. Germline loops: CDR1 MNHEY, CDR2 SVGAGI. The CDR3 consists of 15 residues. CDR3 DNA sequence: TGTGCCAGCACTTACATCAGCGGGGGATACAATGAGCAGTTCTTC. It codes for CASTYISGGYNEQFF.

In its sample, this clone was seen a few times. The V call is TRBV28, the J call TRBJ1-5; weak D call: TRBD1 (6 bases). The ends were cut back, 4 bases at V and 7 bases at J, with 11 bases in the middle. CDR3 length equals 13 residues. CDR1 is MDHEN and CDR2 is SYDVKM in the germline V gene. CDR3 amino acids: CASSSTGYQPQHF. For the CDR3, the DNA is TGTGCCAGCAGTTCAACAGGGTACCAGCCCCAGCATTTT.

This chain links TRBV5-1 with TRBJ2-2, with 8 bases identical to TRBD2. Germline lookup yields CDR1 SGHRS and CDR2 YFSETQ. V gave up 4 bases and J gave up 4 bases; unmatched junction bases: 12. The CDR3 consists of 17 residues. CDR3 protein: CASSLRSTGGSTGELFF. Here the CDR3 DNA reads TGCGCCAGCAGCCTACGCTCAACGGGAGGGAGCACCGGGGAGCTGTTTTTT.

This clone was detected only once. This chain links TRBV7-9 with TRBJ2-5; 7 bases match TRBD1. CDR1 and CDR2 (germline): SEHNR, FQNEAQ (reference sequence). Unmatched junction bases numbered 3, after V lost 0 bases and J lost 5 bases. The CDR3 is 14 amino acids. CDR3 in amino acids: CASSLAATGETQYF. CDR3 DNA sequence: TGTGCCAGCAGCTTAGCTGCGACAGGGGAGACCCAGTACTTC.

The rearrangement links TRBV28 to TRBJ2-7; weak D call: TRBD2 (6 bases). CDR1 and CDR2 from the germline V gene are MDHEN and SYDVKM. V was cut by 7 bases and J by 7 bases, with 14 bases left in between. The length of the CDR3 is 12 residues. The CDR3 nucleotides are TGTGCCAGCACCCCGGGAGCTGGTGAGCAGTACTTC. This encodes CASTPGAGEQYF.

The chain is built from TRBV5-1 and TRBJ2-2; possible D gene TRBD1, 5 bases. The CDR3 totals 15 residues. V lost 1 base to trimming and J lost 6 bases, with 13 bases between them. The germline V gene encodes CDR1 SGHRS and CDR2 YFSETQ. The CDR3 loop reads CASSLWGRTPGELFF. The CDR3 DNA is TGCGCCAGCAGCTTGTGGGGCCGAACTCCCGGGGAGCTGTTTTTT.

This clone has just one count. This chain joins TRBV19 and TRBJ2-7, with a tentative D call TRBD1 (5 bases). V dropped 4 bases and J dropped 2 bases, with 12 bases sitting between them. This CDR3 is built from 14 residues. Germline CDR1 reads LNHDA; CDR2 reads SQIVND (reference sequence). The CDR3 region is CASSTQGKPYEQYF. The CDR3 region has the DNA TGTGCCAGTAGTACCCAGGGAAAACCCTACGAGCAGTACTTC.

The count of this clone is one. V is TRBV3-1 (or the pseudogene TRBV3-2) and J is TRBJ2-7, with D maybe TRBD1 (6 bases). The CDR3 runs 14 residues. CDR1 LGHDT and CDR2 YNNKEL come from the germline V gene (reference sequence). With 1 base removed from V and 3 bases from J, the gap between germline ends came to 10 bases. CDR3 nucleotides: TGTGCCAGCAGCCAAGTGACACAGGGCTACGAGCAGTACTTC. This translates into CASSQVTQGYEQYF.

This clone was seen once. The V call is TRBV28, the J call TRBJ2-7, with 7 bases lining up with TRBD1. The CDR3 is made up of 16 amino acids. The germline gives CDR1 MDHEN, CDR2 SYDVKM. V lost 2 bases and J lost 3; bases outside the gene matches: 10. The DNA for the CDR3 is TGTGCCAGCAGTTTAACCGGGACAGACAGATTCTACGAGCAGTACTTC. It yields the protein CASSLTGTDRFYEQYF.

This chain connects TRBV4-2 to TRBJ2-7; no definite D call. The CDR3 covers 16 residues. CDR1 is LGHNA and CDR2 is YNFKEQ in the germline V gene. Trimming took 6 bases from V and 3 from J, leaving 21 bases between them. The CDR3 spells CASRSTFAEQSYEQYF. CDR3 bases: TGTGCCAGCAGGTCCACCTTTGCGGAGCAAAGCTACGAGCAGTACTTC.

The V and J genes are TRBV9 and TRBJ1-5; D gene unclear. The V and J ends lost 7 bases and 2 bases respectively, with 10 bases between them. The CDR3 consists of 13 residues. Germline V CDR1 and CDR2: SGDLS, YYNGEE. As DNA, the CDR3 is TGTGCCAGCGGAGAGGGTGGCAATCAGCCCCAGCATTTT. Its translation: CASGEGGNQPQHF.

The V call is TRBV5-8, the J call TRBJ2-1; D call uncertain. The CDR3 consists of 18 residues. Germline V gives CDR1 SGHTS, CDR2 YDEGEE. V lost 3 bases and J lost 0, with 19 bases in between. The CDR3 nucleotides read TGTGCCAGCAGCTCAGCCCAAGACACTTTTGGCTCCTACAATGAGCAGTTCTTC. This gives the protein CASSSAQDTFGSYNEQFF.

The chain is built from TRBV2 and TRBJ2-2, with TRBD2 as a possible D gene (5 bases). The germline V gene has CDR1 SNHLY and CDR2 FYNNEI. V was shortened by 2 bases and J by 1 base, with 11 bases between the two germline ends. The CDR3 is made up of 16 amino acids. CDR3 nucleotides: TGTGCCAGCAGTGAACGAGCGGTCCAGAACACCGGGGAGCTGTTTTTT. The encoded protein is CASSERAVQNTGELFF.